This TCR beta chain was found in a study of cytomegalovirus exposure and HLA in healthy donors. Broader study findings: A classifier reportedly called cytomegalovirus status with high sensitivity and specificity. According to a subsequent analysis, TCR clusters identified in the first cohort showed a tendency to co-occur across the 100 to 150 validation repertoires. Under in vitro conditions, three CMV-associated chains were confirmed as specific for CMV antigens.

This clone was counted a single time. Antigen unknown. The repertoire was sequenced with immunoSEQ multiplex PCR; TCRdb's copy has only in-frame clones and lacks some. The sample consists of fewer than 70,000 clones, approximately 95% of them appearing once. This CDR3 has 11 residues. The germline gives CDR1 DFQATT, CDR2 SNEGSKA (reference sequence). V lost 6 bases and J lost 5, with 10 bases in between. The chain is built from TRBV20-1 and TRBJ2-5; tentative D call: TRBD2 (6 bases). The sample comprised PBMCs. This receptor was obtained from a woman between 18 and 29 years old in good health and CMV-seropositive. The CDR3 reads CSAPRGETQYF. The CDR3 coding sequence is TGCAGTGCCCCCCGGGGGGAGACCCAGTACTTC.